This T cell receptor (beta chain) emerged from a study of T cells in Graves' hyperthyroidism and ophthalmopathy. This clonotype was picked up many times. With 1 base removed from V and 1 base from J, the gap between germline ends came to 7 bases. Germline V gives CDR1 SGHTA, CDR2 FQGNSA. The CDR3 sequence is 14 residues long. Amplification of TCR beta CDR3 regions was performed using RNA transcripts as template. First-round RT-PCR of the TCR CDR3 relied on the HTBI primer set. A single record per CDR3 protein comes from TCRdb applying MiXCR to the multiplex PCR reads. The data hold hundreds of thousands of distinct CDR3 sequences, with about a third observed a single time.

The rearrangement joins TRBV7-2 to TRBJ1-1; D not resolved. The source material was blood. The sequence derives from a woman in her thirties or forties with Graves' hyperthyroidism. The CDR3 nucleotides read TGTGCCAGCAGCTTAGTTTCCGGGAACACTGAAGCTTTCTTT. It translates to CASSLVSGNTEAFF.